The 7 T cell receptor beta chains below were found in one sample sequenced in a study of blood T cell repertoires in COVID-19. Some clones are missing from TCRdb's copy, which holds only in-frame ones; the method was immunoSEQ multiplex PCR. Among 130,000 to 150,000 clones listed, about four fifths were seen once. Sequencing was performed on peripheral blood. The receptors stem from a human donor with acute or convalescent COVID-19. The donor label of this sample is uncertain.

This rearrangement joins TRBV7-6 to TRBJ2-5; 9 bases map to TRBD2. The trim removed 5 bases at V and 2 bases at J, leaving 6 bases unmatched. Germline V gene sequence: CDR1 SGHVS, CDR2 FNYEAQ. The CDR3 spans 15 residues. CDR3 DNA sequence: TGTGCCAGCAGCCGTCTAGCGGGGCCACAAGAGACCCAGTACTTC. This gives the protein CASSRLAGPQETQYF.

This rearrangement joins TRBV10-1 to TRBJ1-4; D not certain. Germline CDR1 WNHNN, CDR2 SYGVQD (reference sequence). The CDR3 sequence is 15 residues long. The V end was cut by 3 bases, the J end by 0 bases, with 8 bases between. CDR3 protein: CASSDGRATNEKLFF. CDR3 DNA sequence: TGCGCCAGCAGTGACGGTCGCGCAACTAATGAAAAACTGTTTTTT.

The rearrangement links TRBV10-3 to TRBJ1-2, with a tentative D call TRBD1 (6 bases). Germline lookup yields CDR1 ENHRY and CDR2 SYGVKD. The CDR3 has 14 amino acids. V dropped 6 bases and J dropped 3 bases, with 14 bases sitting between them. The CDR3, as DNA: TGTGCCATCAGGCGGGCGGGGGGCGACTATGGCTACACCTTC. Its protein product is CAIRRAGGDYGYTF.

V gene TRBV6-5 combines with J gene TRBJ2-5; a possible D gene is TRBD2 (7 bases). The V gene lost 7 bases and the J gene lost 5 bases, with 11 bases spanning the gap. The length of the CDR3 is 12 residues. CDR1 MNHEY and CDR2 SVGAGI come from the germline V gene. The CDR3 sequence is CASKGGPETQYF. The CDR3 DNA follows: TGTGCCAGCAAGGGGGGGCCGGAGACCCAGTACTTC.

The chain joins TRBV5-1 to TRBJ1-6, with D hard to call. The V and J ends lost 0 bases and 0 bases respectively, with 7 bases between them. The CDR3 consists of 16 residues. CDR1 SGHRS and CDR2 YFSETQ come from the germline V gene. In DNA form, the CDR3 reads TGCGCCAGCAGCTTGGAAGGGAGCTCCTATAATTCACCCCTCCACTTT. Translation: CASSLEGSSYNSPLHF.

The gene calls are TRBV6-5 and TRBJ2-1; possibly TRBD2 for D (6 bases). Germline V gives CDR1 MNHEY, CDR2 SVGAGI. This CDR3 spans 15 amino acids. V was shortened by 5 bases and J by 3 bases, with 14 bases between the two germline ends. The CDR3 bases are TGTGCCAGCAGTCCCTCTTTCGGGAGCTACAATGAGCAGTTCTTC. It is translated as CASSPSFGSYNEQFF.

The table lists this clone with a few counts. This rearrangement joins TRBV3-1 (or the pseudogene TRBV3-2) to TRBJ2-1; TRBD2 agrees at 7 bases. The V gene's germline CDR1 is LGHDT and CDR2 YNNKEL (reference sequence). The CDR3 length is 12 residues. V lost 2 bases to trimming and J lost 10 bases; unmatched junction nucleotides: 2. CDR3 sequence reads: CASSQRREEQFF. CDR3 sequence (DNA): TGTGCCAGCAGCCAAAGGCGGGAGGAGCAGTTCTTC.